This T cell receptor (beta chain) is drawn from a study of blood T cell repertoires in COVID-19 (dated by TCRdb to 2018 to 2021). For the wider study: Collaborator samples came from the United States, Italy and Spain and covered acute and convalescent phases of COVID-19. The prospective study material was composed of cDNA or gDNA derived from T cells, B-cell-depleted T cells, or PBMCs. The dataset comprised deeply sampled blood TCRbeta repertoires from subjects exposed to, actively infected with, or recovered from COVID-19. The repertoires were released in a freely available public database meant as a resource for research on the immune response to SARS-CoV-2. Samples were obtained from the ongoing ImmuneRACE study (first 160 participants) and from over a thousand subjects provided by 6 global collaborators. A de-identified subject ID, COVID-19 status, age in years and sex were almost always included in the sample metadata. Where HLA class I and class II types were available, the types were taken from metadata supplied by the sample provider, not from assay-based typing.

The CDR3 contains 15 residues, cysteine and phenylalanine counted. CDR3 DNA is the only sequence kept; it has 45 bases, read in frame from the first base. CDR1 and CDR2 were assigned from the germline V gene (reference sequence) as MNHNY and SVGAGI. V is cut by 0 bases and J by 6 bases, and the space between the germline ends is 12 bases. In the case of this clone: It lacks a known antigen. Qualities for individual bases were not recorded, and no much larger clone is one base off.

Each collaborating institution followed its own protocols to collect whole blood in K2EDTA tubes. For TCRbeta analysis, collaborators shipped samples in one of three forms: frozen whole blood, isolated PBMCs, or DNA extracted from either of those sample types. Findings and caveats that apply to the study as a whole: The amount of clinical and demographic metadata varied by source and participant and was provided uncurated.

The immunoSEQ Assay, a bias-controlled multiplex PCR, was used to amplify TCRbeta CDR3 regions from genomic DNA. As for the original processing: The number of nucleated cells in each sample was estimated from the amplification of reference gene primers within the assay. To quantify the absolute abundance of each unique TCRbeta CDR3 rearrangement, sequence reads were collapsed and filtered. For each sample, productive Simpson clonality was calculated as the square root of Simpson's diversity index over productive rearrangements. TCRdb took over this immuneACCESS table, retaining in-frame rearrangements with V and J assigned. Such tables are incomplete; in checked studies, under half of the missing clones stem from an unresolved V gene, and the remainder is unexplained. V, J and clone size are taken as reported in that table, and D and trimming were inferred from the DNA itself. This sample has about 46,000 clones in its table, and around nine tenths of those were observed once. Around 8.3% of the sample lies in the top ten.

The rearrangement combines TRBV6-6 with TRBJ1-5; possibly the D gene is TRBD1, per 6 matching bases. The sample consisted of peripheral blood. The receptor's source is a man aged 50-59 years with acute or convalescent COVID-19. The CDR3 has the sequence CASSYSGRGGQPQHF. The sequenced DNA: TGTGCCAGCAGTTACTCAGGCAGGGGCGGTCAGCCCCAGCATTTT.